The clone carrying this T cell receptor (beta chain) appeared a few times. Its antigen is currently unknown. V was clipped by 9 bases and J by 0 bases, with 17 bases between them. There are 15 residues in the CDR3. CDR1 and CDR2 from the germline V gene are KGHDR and SFDVKD. The sample comes from a study of T cell repertoires in aging, cancer and after chemotherapy. For the study at large: Six age groups, ranging from 30 or younger to 70 or older, included the donors. General study points: In healthy donors, age-related TCR diversity loss mainly reflected lost richness. Age-matched healthy donors had significantly more diverse, less clonal blood TCR repertoires than untreated cancer patients. In each cancer cohort, median generation probability increased across chemotherapy, suggesting thymic output rebounded.

TRB rearrangements spanning V, D and J were amplified using mixed TRB-A/B primers. TCRdb redid the calling of the multiplex PCR reads with MiXCR, one entry per CDR3 protein. The sample records over 8,000 distinct CDR3 sequences, under 45% being singletons. The template was genomic DNA from peripheral blood, not RNA. The sample consisted of blood. V and J are TRBV24-1 and TRBJ2-7; D is possibly TRBD1 (5 bases). The clonotype comes from a human donor in good health. The CDR3 reads CATVLGADSSYEQYV. CDR3 sequence (DNA): TGTGCCACCGTTTTAGGGGCCGATAGCTCCTACGAGCAGTACGTC.